This T cell receptor beta chain stems from a study of early T cells in non-severe SARS-CoV-2 infection. Overall study context: Bulk RNA taken from unsorted whole blood was sequenced, leaving chains unpaired. Study-wide results and limits: Lookups in VDJdb leaned toward anti-spike CD8 responses and missed private and CD4 specificities.

Germline V gives CDR1 WSHSY, CDR2 SAAADI. The CDR3 length is 15 residues. V lost 4 bases to trimming and J lost 4 bases, with 17 bases between them. This clonotype showed up many times. Its antigen is undetermined. Attachment of unique molecular identifiers was made to individual cDNA molecules. TCRdb fed the 5' RACE reads into MiXCR, producing one record per CDR3 protein. Of about 36,000 distinct CDR3 sequences detected, around 7% appear once; the ten largest clones hold 20% to 25%. The sequencing here drew on whole blood, taken at baseline. The rearrangement links TRBV10-2 to TRBJ2-7, with a tentative D call TRBD1 (6 bases). The TCR was taken from an adult who was a healthcare worker with PCR-confirmed SARS-CoV-2 infection or an uninfected control (not recorded which). The CDR3 DNA sequence: TGCGCCAGCAGTGCCTTGACCGGGACACTTTACGAGCAGTACTTC. Translating gives CASSALTGTLYEQYF.